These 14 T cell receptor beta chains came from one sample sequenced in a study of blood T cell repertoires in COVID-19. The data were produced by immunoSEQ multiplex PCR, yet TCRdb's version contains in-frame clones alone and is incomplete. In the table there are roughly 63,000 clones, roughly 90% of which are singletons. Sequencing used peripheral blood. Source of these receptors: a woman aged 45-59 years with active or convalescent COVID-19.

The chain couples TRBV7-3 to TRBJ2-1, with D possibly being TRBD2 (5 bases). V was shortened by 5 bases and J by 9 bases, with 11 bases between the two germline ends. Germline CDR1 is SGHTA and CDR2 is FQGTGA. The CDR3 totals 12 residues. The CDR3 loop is CASSLSGSEQFF. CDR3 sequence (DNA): TGTGCCAGCAGCCTCTCGGGGAGTGAGCAGTTCTTC.

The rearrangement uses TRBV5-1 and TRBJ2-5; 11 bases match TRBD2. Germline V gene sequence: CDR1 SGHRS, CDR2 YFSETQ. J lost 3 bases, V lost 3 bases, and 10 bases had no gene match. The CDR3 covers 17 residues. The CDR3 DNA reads TGCGCCAGCAGCTCCGACCCCAGACTAGCGGGGAAAGAGACCCAGTACTTC. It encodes CASSSDPRLAGKETQYF.

The CDR3 DNA reads TGTGCCAGCAGCCCAAGCAGGGGGCTGGGAAACATTCAGTACTTC. Translating gives CASSPSRGLGNIQYF. The genes are TRBV7-6 and TRBJ2-4; 8 nucleotides agree with TRBD1. Trimming at V came to 5 bases and at J to 6 bases, leaving 9 bases not matched to a gene. Looked up from germline, CDR1 is SGHVS and CDR2 is FNYEAQ. CDR3 size: 15 residues.

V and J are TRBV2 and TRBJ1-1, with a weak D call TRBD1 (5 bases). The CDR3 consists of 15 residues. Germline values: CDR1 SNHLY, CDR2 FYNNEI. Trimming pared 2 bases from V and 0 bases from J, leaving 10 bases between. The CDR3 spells CASSETLQVNTEAFF. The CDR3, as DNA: TGTGCCAGCAGTGAAACCCTACAGGTGAACACTGAAGCTTTCTTT.

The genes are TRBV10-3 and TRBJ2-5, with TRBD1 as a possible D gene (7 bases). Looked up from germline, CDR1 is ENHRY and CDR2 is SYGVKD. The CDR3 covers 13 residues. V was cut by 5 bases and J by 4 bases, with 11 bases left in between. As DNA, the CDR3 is TGTGCCATCAGTCAGGGGGGAGGAGAGACCCAGTACTTC. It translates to CAISQGGGETQYF.

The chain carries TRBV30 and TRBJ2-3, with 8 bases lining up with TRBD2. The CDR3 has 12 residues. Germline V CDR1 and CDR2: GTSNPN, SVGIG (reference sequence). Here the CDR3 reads CEHSGITDTQYF. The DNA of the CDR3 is TGTGAGCATAGCGGGATAACAGATACGCAGTATTTT. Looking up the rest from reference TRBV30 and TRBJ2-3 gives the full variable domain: SQTIHQWPATLVQPVGSPLSLECTVEGTSNPNLYWYRQAAGRGLQLLFYSVGIGQISSEVPQNLSASRPQDRQFILSSKKLLLSDSGFYLCEHSGITDTQYFGPGTRLTVL.

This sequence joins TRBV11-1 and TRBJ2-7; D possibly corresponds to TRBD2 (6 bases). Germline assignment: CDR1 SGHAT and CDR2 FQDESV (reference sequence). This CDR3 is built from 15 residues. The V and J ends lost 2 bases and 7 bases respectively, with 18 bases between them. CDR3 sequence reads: CASSLYRDSQSEQYF. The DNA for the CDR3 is TGTGCCAGCAGCTTATATCGGGACTCACAGTCGGAGCAGTACTTC.

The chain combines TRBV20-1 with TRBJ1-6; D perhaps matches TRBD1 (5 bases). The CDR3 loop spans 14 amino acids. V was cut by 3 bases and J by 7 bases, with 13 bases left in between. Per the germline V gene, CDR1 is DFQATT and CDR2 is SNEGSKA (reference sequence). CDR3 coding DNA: TGCAGTGCTAGTCCAGGGTGGACCAATTCACCCCTCCACTTT. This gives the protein CSASPGWTNSPLHF.

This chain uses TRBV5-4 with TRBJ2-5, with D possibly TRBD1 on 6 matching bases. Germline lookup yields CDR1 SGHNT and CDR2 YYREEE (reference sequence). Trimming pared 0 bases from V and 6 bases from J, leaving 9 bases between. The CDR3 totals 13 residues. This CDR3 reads CASSLGGTQTQYF. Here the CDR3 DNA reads TGTGCCAGCAGCTTGGGAGGGACACAGACCCAGTACTTC.

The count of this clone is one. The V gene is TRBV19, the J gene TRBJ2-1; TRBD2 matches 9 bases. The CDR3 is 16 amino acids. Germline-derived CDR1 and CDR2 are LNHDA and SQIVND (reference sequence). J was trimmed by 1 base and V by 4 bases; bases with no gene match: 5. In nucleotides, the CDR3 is TGTGCCAGTAGTAGGGGGAGCGGGAGGTCCTACAATGAGCAGTTCTTC. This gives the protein CASSRGSGRSYNEQFF.

The CDR3 sequence is CASSPQPATARQPQHF. CDR3 coding DNA: TGTGCCAGCTCGCCGCAACCCGCCACAGCTCGTCAGCCCCAGCATTTT. The chain uses TRBV18 and TRBJ1-5; D unresolved. This CDR3 contains 16 residues. V was shortened by 6 bases and J by 6 bases, with 21 bases between the two germline ends. Germline V gene sequence: CDR1 KGHSH, CDR2 LQKENI.

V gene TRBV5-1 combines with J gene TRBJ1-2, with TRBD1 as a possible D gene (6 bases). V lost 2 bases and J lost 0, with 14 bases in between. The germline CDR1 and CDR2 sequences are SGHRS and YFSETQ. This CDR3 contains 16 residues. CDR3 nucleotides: TGCGCCAGCAGCTTTACGATCGGGGGGCCTAACTATGGCTACACCTTC. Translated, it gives CASSFTIGGPNYGYTF.

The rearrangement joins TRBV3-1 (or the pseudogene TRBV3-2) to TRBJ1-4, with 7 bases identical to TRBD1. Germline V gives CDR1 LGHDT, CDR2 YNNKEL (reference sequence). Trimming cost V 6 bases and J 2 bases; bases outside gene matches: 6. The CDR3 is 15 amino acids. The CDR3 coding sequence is TGTGCCAGCAGTTCCGGGACAGACACTAATGAAAAACTGTTTTTT. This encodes CASSSGTDTNEKLFF.

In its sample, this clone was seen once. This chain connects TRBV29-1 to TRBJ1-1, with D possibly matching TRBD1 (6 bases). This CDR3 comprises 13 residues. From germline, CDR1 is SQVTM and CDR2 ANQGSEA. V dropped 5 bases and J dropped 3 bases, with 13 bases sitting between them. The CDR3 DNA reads TGCAGCGTTCTCGGTGAGGGGGACACTGAAGCTTTCTTT. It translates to CSVLGEGDTEAFF.